This T cell receptor (beta chain) stems from a study of CD8+CD57+ T cells in acquired aplastic anemia. Template material for TCR beta VDJ and CDR3 profiling consisted of genomic DNA. One entry per CDR3 protein results from TCRdb running MiXCR on the reads. This table has just over 450,000 distinct CDR3 sequences, roughly 34% appearing once. The CDR3 covers 11 residues. V lost 4 bases and J 2 bases, leaving 2 bases between the germline ends. In germline, CDR1 is SGHTA, CDR2 FQGTGA. This clonotype was seen at least ten times. The sequenced patients had an expansion of CD8+CD57+ cells seen by flow cytometry. There were no patients without severe acquired aplastic anemia.

The sequence came from a human donor with aplastic anemia. Sequencing input: sorted CD4+, CD8+, or CD8+CD57+ T cells (not recorded which) from PBMCs. V usage is TRBV7-3 and J usage is TRBJ1-1; no clear D. The CDR3 coding sequence is TGTGCCAGCAGCTCCAACACTGAAGCTTTCTTT. This translates into CASSSNTEAFF.